This TCR beta chain was observed in a study of T cell responses to AZD1222 COVID-19 vaccine. Some clones are missing from TCRdb's copy, which holds only in-frame ones; the method was immunoSEQ multiplex PCR. The sample has roughly 190,000 clones; roughly 92% are singletons. Study-level points and caveats: Vaccination with two AZD1222 doses was followed by a rise in Spike-specific TCR breadth and depth. Nearly half of unique spike-specific TCRs reportedly avoided B.1.351 and B.1.1.7 mutated regions.

Points on this clone: Its target is not known.

Deletions cut 7 bases from V and 1 base from J, with 14 bases between. From germline, CDR1 is MDHEN and CDR2 SYDVKM. The CDR3 extends over 15 amino acids. The clonotype originates from an adult who received the MenACWY meningococcal vaccine as a control. Specimen: peripheral blood, collected 28 days after the second dose of the MenACWY control vaccine. The chain couples TRBV28 to TRBJ1-3; D gene unclear. DNA of the CDR3: TGTGCCAGCACCCCTAAGCCTTTATCTGGAAACACCATATATTTT. It is translated as CASTPKPLSGNTIYF.